One and the same sample provided the 10 T cell receptor beta chains below, sequenced in a study of cytomegalovirus exposure and HLA in healthy donors. Both 60 Vbeta primers and 13 Jbeta primers went into the PCR. Only in-frame clones appear in the TCRdb table, and some are missing; sequencing was by immunoSEQ multiplex PCR. The sample records about 94,000 clones, 7.6% being singletons. The sample was PBMCs. These receptors originate from a man aged 45 to 65 in good health and CMV-seronegative.

The chain joins TRBV29-1 to TRBJ1-1, with TRBD1 matching 8 bases. The CDR3 length is 13 residues. Germline CDR1 SQVTM, CDR2 ANQGSEA. V lost 7 bases to trimming and J lost 6 bases; unmatched junction nucleotides: 10. As DNA, the CDR3 is TGCAGCGCTGACAGGGGCGAATCGGCTGAAGCTTTCTTT. Encoded protein: CSADRGESAEAFF.

This clone occurred a few times. V gene TRBV29-1 combines with J gene TRBJ2-1; TRBD2 aligns across 8 bases. This CDR3 is built from 15 residues. Germline loops: CDR1 SQVTM, CDR2 ANQGSEA. J gave up 4 bases and V 6 bases, and 11 bases lay outside the gene matches. CDR3 DNA sequence: TGCAGCGTCGCCTTTAGCGGGGTACAGTACAATGAGCAGTTCTTC. Residues: CSVAFSGVQYNEQFF.

A few counts support this clone. In DNA, the CDR3 is TGCGCCAGCAGCCAAGGAGCTGGTACGAACACCGGGGAGCTGTTTTTT. This encodes CASSQGAGTNTGELFF. The V gene is TRBV4-1, the J gene TRBJ2-2; D unclear. Between the trimmed V and J ends, which lost 1 base and 0 bases, there was a span of 9 bases. The germline gives CDR1 MGHRA, CDR2 YSYEKL. This CDR3 contains 16 residues.

The CDR3 loop reads CASRVDRNQETQYF. The CDR3 DNA reads as TGTGCCAGCAGAGTCGACAGGAATCAAGAGACCCAGTACTTC. The genes are TRBV7-2 and TRBJ2-5, with a tentative D call TRBD1 (6 bases). The V end lost 6 bases, the J end lost 2 bases, and 13 bases lay between the germline ends. There are 14 residues in the CDR3. The germline V gene has CDR1 SGHTA and CDR2 FQGNSA.

The chain couples TRBV9 to TRBJ2-7; 8 bases align to TRBD2. The CDR3 has 16 residues. CDR1 is SGDLS, CDR2 YYNGEE, per germline. After removal of 0 bases from V and 4 bases from J, the junction contained 9 bases not matched to a gene. The CDR3 here is CASSVGGSGSLYEQYF. Written as DNA, the CDR3 is TGTGCCAGCAGCGTAGGGGGGAGCGGGAGTCTATACGAGCAGTACTTC.

The gene calls are TRBV10-1 and TRBJ1-1; 8 bases line up with TRBD1. The CDR3 spans 13 residues. The germline gives CDR1 WNHNN, CDR2 SYGVQD (reference sequence). V lost 9 bases, J lost 5 bases, and 8 bases stayed unmatched. CDR3 nucleotide sequence: TGCGCCAGGACCGGACAGGGTAATACTGAAGCTTTCTTT. This translates into CARTGQGNTEAFF.

V is TRBV28 and J is TRBJ2-7; D is perhaps TRBD1 (5 bases). The CDR3 runs 13 residues. V lost 6 bases to trimming and J lost 3 bases, with 12 bases between them. Germline CDR1 reads MDHEN; CDR2 reads SYDVKM. The CDR3 is CASRLRGGYEQYF. CDR3 DNA sequence: TGTGCCAGCAGGTTAAGGGGCGGCTACGAGCAGTACTTC.

This chain connects TRBV7-9 to TRBJ2-3, with 8 positions matching TRBD1. V lost 7 bases, J lost 0 bases, and 6 bases stayed unmatched. The CDR3 runs 15 residues. From germline, CDR1 is SEHNR and CDR2 FQNEAQ (reference sequence). The CDR3 spells CASTQGAGSTDTQYF. Here the CDR3 DNA reads TGTGCCAGCACCCAGGGGGCGGGGAGCACAGATACGCAGTATTTT.

The sample holds a few counts of this clone. The CDR3 loop reads CASSLAFARGGWADTQYF. CDR3 sequence (DNA): TGTGCCAGCAGCTTAGCATTCGCCAGGGGAGGGTGGGCAGATACGCAGTATTTT. The chain combines TRBV7-2 with TRBJ2-3, with D possibly matching TRBD2 (7 bases). In germline, CDR1 is SGHTA, CDR2 FQGNSA. There are 18 residues in the CDR3. V lost 0 bases, J lost 4 bases, and 20 bases lay in between.

CDR3: CASSPQPGLEDEQYF. DNA of the CDR3: TGTGCCAGCTCACCGCAACCGGGACTGGAGGACGAGCAGTACTTC. The chain uses TRBV18 and TRBJ2-7; TRBD2 might be the D (6 bases). The CDR3 totals 15 residues. V was cut by 3 bases and J by 5 bases, with 17 bases left in between. CDR1 and CDR2 (germline): KGHSH, LQKENI.